One sample yielded the 15 T cell receptor beta chains listed below, sequenced in a study of glioma-infiltrating T cells after dendritic cell vaccination. Only in-frame clones appear in the TCRdb table, and some are missing; sequencing was by immunoSEQ multiplex PCR. Of tens of thousands of clones listed, around 79% were seen once; the top ten hold around 1.9%. The sequences come from blood, collected before dendritic cell vaccination. The receptor set was obtained from a human donor with glioblastoma.

The chain has TRBV29-1 and TRBJ2-3; the match to TRBD2 covers 8 bases. The CDR3 sequence is 13 residues long. Germline V CDR1 and CDR2: SQVTM, ANQGSEA. J lost 6 bases, V lost 7 bases, and 9 bases had no gene match. The CDR3 nucleotides are TGCAGCGGGGAGCCCAGCGGGAGTGATACGCAGTATTTT. As protein: CSGEPSGSDTQYF.

This clone appeared once. V and J are TRBV14 and TRBJ2-2; D is ambiguous. Germline V gene data show CDR1 as SGHDN and CDR2 as FVKESK. Trimming cost V 1 base and J 6 bases, with 15 bases left between them. This CDR3 is 16 amino acids long. The CDR3 is CASSQVSQSFSGELFF. Here the CDR3 DNA reads TGTGCCAGCAGCCAAGTGTCCCAGTCTTTCTCCGGGGAGCTGTTTTTT.

The rearrangement links TRBV10-2 to TRBJ1-2; D is possibly TRBD1 (6 bases). The V end was cut by 2 bases, the J end by 4 bases, with 14 bases between. Germline CDR1 and CDR2: WSHSY and SAAADI. The CDR3 is 15 amino acids. CDR3 nucleotides: TGCGCCAGCAGTGAGGGACAGTCGGTGGGCTATGGCTACACCTTC. Translation: CASSEGQSVGYGYTF.

This rearrangement joins TRBV19 to TRBJ1-5, with 9 nucleotides matching TRBD1. The CDR3 spans 15 residues. V was clipped by 6 bases and J by 3 bases; unmatched bases: 6. Germline lookup yields CDR1 LNHDA and CDR2 SQIVND (reference sequence). The chain's CDR3 is CASRAGQGNNQPQHF. The CDR3 nucleotides are TGTGCCAGTAGGGCGGGACAGGGAAACAATCAGCCCCAGCATTTT.

This rearrangement joins TRBV7-9 to TRBJ2-5; 8 bases match TRBD1. The J call may be faulty, since TRBJ2-7 better matches the DNA end. Germline V CDR1 and CDR2: SEHNR, FQNEAQ (reference sequence). The CDR3 runs 15 residues. This CDR3 reads CASSLVRTGPYEQYF. In nucleotides, the CDR3 is TGTGCCAGCAGCTTAGTCCGGACAGGGCCCTACGAGCAGTACTTC.

The chain employs TRBV12-5 and TRBJ2-1, with TRBD1 matching 7 bases. The germline CDR1 and CDR2 sequences are LGHNT and FRNRAP. The V and J ends lost 1 base and 9 bases, in that order; junction bases with no gene match: 3. The CDR3 totals 13 residues. In DNA form, the CDR3 reads TGTGCTAGTGGTTTGGAACAGGGGATTGAGCAGTTCTTC. Translating gives CASGLEQGIEQFF.

This chain links TRBV29-1 with TRBJ2-1, with 7 bases aligning to TRBD1. The CDR3 is 13 residues long. Trimming at V came to 5 bases and at J to 8 bases, leaving 9 bases not matched to a gene. Germline values: CDR1 SQVTM, CDR2 ANQGSEA. CDR3 amino acids: CSVMSTGNYEQFF. As DNA, the CDR3 is TGCAGCGTTATGTCGACAGGGAACTATGAGCAGTTCTTC.

The chain uses TRBV6-1 and TRBJ1-4, with a possible D match to TRBD1 (5 bases). Between the trimmed V and J ends, which lost 4 bases and 0 bases, there was a span of 18 bases. Germline CDR1 MNHNS, CDR2 SASEGT. The CDR3 length is 18 residues. The CDR3 sequence: CASSGPKGGGPTNEKLFF. DNA for the CDR3: TGTGCCAGCAGTGGTCCCAAGGGCGGGGGACCAACTAATGAAAAACTGTTTTTT.

This clone has just a few counts. This chain's CDR3 is CASSDSGTSNTEAFF. CDR3 bases: TGTGCCAGCAGTGACTCCGGGACATCCAACACTGAAGCTTTCTTT. The chain uses TRBV6-4 and TRBJ1-1; a possible D gene is TRBD1 (6 bases). Germline CDR1 MRHNA, CDR2 SNTAGT. The V gene lost 0 bases and the J gene lost 2 bases, with 10 bases spanning the gap. The CDR3 contains 15 residues.

The chain combines TRBV19 with TRBJ2-2, with D perhaps TRBD1 (5 bases). V was pared by 2 bases and J by 2 bases, with 9 bases between. Looked up from germline, CDR1 is LNHDA and CDR2 is SQIVND (reference sequence). The CDR3 length is 15 residues. The CDR3 is CASSIWGPNTGELFF. Here the CDR3 DNA reads TGTGCCAGTAGTATATGGGGCCCTAACACCGGGGAGCTGTTTTTT.

The chain recombines TRBV7-9 with TRBJ1-2; 7 bases are shared with TRBD1. The CDR3 totals 14 residues. CDR1 is SEHNR, CDR2 FQNEAQ, per germline (reference sequence). Germline trimming cut 4 bases from V and 8 bases from J; bases unmatched to any gene: 10. This CDR3 is CASSSREGAKGYTF. The DNA for the CDR3 is TGTGCCAGCAGCTCCCGGGAGGGGGCGAAGGGCTACACCTTC.

The V call is TRBV27, the J call TRBJ1-4, with D maybe TRBD1 (6 bases). Trimming pared 6 bases from V and 6 bases from J, leaving 14 bases between. Germline loops: CDR1 MNHEY, CDR2 SMNVEV (reference sequence). The CDR3 is made up of 14 amino acids. The chain's CDR3 is CASSFTGWDEKLFF. The CDR3 nucleotides are TGTGCCAGCAGCTTCACAGGGTGGGATGAAAAACTGTTTTTT.

The V and J genes are TRBV18 and TRBJ1-2; 9 nucleotides align to TRBD1. The CDR3 runs 14 residues. Germline V gene data show CDR1 as KGHSH and CDR2 as LQKENI. Trimming cost V 4 bases and J 6 bases; bases outside gene matches: 6. CDR3 loop: CASSLVQGADGYTF. The CDR3 DNA reads TGTGCCAGCTCACTCGTACAGGGGGCGGATGGCTACACCTTC. Filled out from reference TRBV18 and TRBJ1-2, the complete variable domain reads NAGVMQNPRHLVRRRGQEARLRCSPMKGHSHVYWYRQLPEEGLKFMVYLQKENIIDESGMPKERFSAEFPKEGPSILRIQQVVRGDSAAYFCASSLVQGADGYTFGSGTRLTVV.

The J gene is TRBJ2-1, the V gene TRBV12-5; 11 nucleotides match TRBD2. CDR1 LGHNT and CDR2 FRNRAP come from the germline V gene. The CDR3 contains 15 residues. Unmatched junction bases numbered 7, after V lost 5 bases and J lost 7 bases. CDR3 residues: CASGPRLAGKNEQFF. The DNA of the CDR3 is TGTGCTAGTGGTCCCCGACTAGCGGGGAAAAATGAGCAGTTCTTC.

The J gene is TRBJ2-3, the V gene TRBV7-9, with D unresolved. This CDR3 has 13 amino acids. The germline V gene encodes CDR1 SEHNR and CDR2 FQNEAQ (reference sequence). V dropped 5 bases and J dropped 4 bases, with 10 bases sitting between them. The CDR3 DNA reads TGTGCCAGCAGCCCTACCCTATCAGATACGCAGTATTTT. Translating gives CASSPTLSDTQYF. The full variable domain, completed using reference TRBV7-9 and TRBJ2-3, is DTGVSQNPRHKITKRGQNVTFRCDPISEHNRLYWYRQTLGQGPEFLTYFQNEAQLEKSRLLSDRFSAERPKGSFSTLEIQRTEQGDSAMYLCASSPTLSDTQYFGPGTRLTVL.